This is a list of T cell receptor beta chains from one sample in a study of blood T cell repertoires in COVID-19. TCRdb keeps only in-frame clones here, not all; method: immunoSEQ multiplex PCR. Among roughly 110,000 clones listed, about 70% were seen once. Sequencing input: peripheral blood. The receptors originated from a human donor with acute or convalescent COVID-19. The donor label of this sample is uncertain. CDR3s include the opening cysteine and the closing phenylalanine or tryptophan. The D gene is left open where the match is weak. The size of a clone is reported for some rows only, either as once, few or many, or as a class for expanded clones.

v_gene: TRBV9; j_gene: TRBJ2-5; d_gene: NA; abundance: NA; CDR3nt: TGTGCCAGCAGCGTAGGGGGAGACCAAGTGACCCAGTACTTC; CDR3aa: CASSVGGDQVTQYF
v_gene: TRBV28; j_gene: TRBJ1-6; d_gene: TRBD1; abundance: NA; CDR3nt: TGTGCCAGCACTACGGGACAGGGTCACTCCTACCTCCACTTT; CDR3aa: CASTTGQGHSYLHF
v_gene: TRBV19; j_gene: TRBJ2-1; d_gene: NA; abundance: NA; CDR3nt: TGTGCCACCTCCCCTAACTCCTACAATGAGCAGTTCTTC; CDR3aa: CATSPNSYNEQFF
v_gene: TRBV21-1; j_gene: TRBJ2-1; d_gene: NA; abundance: NA; CDR3nt: TGTGCCAGCAGCTCCCCCCCCGGGACAGGAGAGAGCTTCGATGAGCAGTTCTTC; CDR3aa: CASSSPPGTGESFDEQFF
v_gene: TRBV3-1/TRBV3-2; j_gene: TRBJ2-1; d_gene: TRBD2; abundance: few; CDR3nt: TGTGCCAGCAGCCACTTTCGCGGGGGGATAGGCGAGCAGTTCTTC; CDR3aa: CASSHFRGGIGEQFF
v_gene: TRBV6-5; j_gene: TRBJ1-6; d_gene: TRBD1; abundance: NA; CDR3nt: TGTGCCAGCAGAACTGATACAGGGGGTGGATCACCCCTCCACTTT; CDR3aa: CASRTDTGGGSPLHF
v_gene: TRBV2; j_gene: TRBJ1-1; d_gene: NA; abundance: NA; CDR3nt: TGTGCCAGCACCCCACGGGGGGCGGGGAACACTGAAGCTTTCTTT; CDR3aa: CASTPRGAGNTEAFF
v_gene: TRBV5-5; j_gene: TRBJ1-2; d_gene: NA; abundance: few; CDR3nt: TGTGCCAGCAGCTTGGAACAAAGCTATGGCTACACCTTC; CDR3aa: CASSLEQSYGYTF
v_gene: TRBV12-5; j_gene: TRBJ2-3; d_gene: TRBD2; abundance: NA; CDR3nt: TGTGCTAGTGGTCCCCACTCGGCACTAGCGGGGGGGAGAACAGATACGCAGTATTTT; CDR3aa: CASGPHSALAGGRTDTQYF
v_gene: TRBV6-1; j_gene: TRBJ1-1; d_gene: NA; abundance: NA; CDR3nt: TGTGCCAGCAGTGAAGTCTTTAGGGGGGGATGGGCTTTCTTT; CDR3aa: CASSEVFRGGWAFF
v_gene: TRBV6-5; j_gene: TRBJ1-5; d_gene: NA; abundance: NA; CDR3nt: TGTGCCAGCAGCCTGACAGAATGGCAGCCCCAGCATTTT; CDR3aa: CASSLTEWQPQHF
v_gene: TRBV29-1; j_gene: TRBJ1-6; d_gene: NA; abundance: NA; CDR3nt: TGCAGCGTTGACATCAACCCCTTCACGGGTTCACCCCTCCACTTT; CDR3aa: CSVDINPFTGSPLHF
v_gene: TRBV5-1; j_gene: TRBJ1-1; d_gene: NA; abundance: NA; CDR3nt: TGCGCCAGCAGCTTGGAGGGGGTCTACACTGAAGCTTTCTTT; CDR3aa: CASSLEGVYTEAFF
v_gene: TRBV21-1; j_gene: TRBJ2-6; d_gene: NA; abundance: NA; CDR3nt: TGTGCCAGCAGCCTGCGGGGGGACAGGGGCCTCTCTGGGGCCAACGTCCTGACTTTC; CDR3aa: CASSLRGDRGLSGANVLTF
v_gene: TRBV7-2; j_gene: TRBJ1-3; d_gene: NA; abundance: NA; CDR3nt: TGTGCCAGCAGCCAAACAGGGTCGCCTGGAAACACCATATATTTT; CDR3aa: CASSQTGSPGNTIYF
v_gene: TRBV12-3/TRBV12-4; j_gene: TRBJ2-3; d_gene: NA; abundance: NA; CDR3nt: TGTGCCAGCAGCGCCACCTTACCGGGTACGCAGTATTTT; CDR3aa: CASSATLPGTQYF
v_gene: TRBV30; j_gene: TRBJ1-3; d_gene: TRBD1; abundance: NA; CDR3nt: TGTGCCTGGAGCGAGGGGACAGGTCCTTCAAGAACCATATATTTT; CDR3aa: CAWSEGTGPSRTIYF
v_gene: TRBV7-2; j_gene: TRBJ1-2; d_gene: NA; abundance: NA; CDR3nt: TGTGCCAGCAGCCCTACGAGGGTGAGCTATGGCTACACCTTC; CDR3aa: CASSPTRVSYGYTF
v_gene: TRBV4-2; j_gene: TRBJ2-3; d_gene: TRBD1; abundance: NA; CDR3nt: TGTGCCAGCAGCCAAGTAAGGACAGGGACCACAGATACGCAGTATTTT; CDR3aa: CASSQVRTGTTDTQYF
v_gene: TRBV7-3; j_gene: TRBJ1-2; d_gene: NA; abundance: NA; CDR3nt: TGTGCCAGCAGCCCTAGTCCGGCCTATGGCTACACCTTC; CDR3aa: CASSPSPAYGYTF
v_gene: TRBV18; j_gene: TRBJ1-2; d_gene: TRBD1; abundance: NA; CDR3nt: TGTGCCAGCTCCGGCTCACAGGGGGCGGATGGCTACACCTTC; CDR3aa: CASSGSQGADGYTF
v_gene: TRBV14; j_gene: TRBJ2-1; d_gene: TRBD1; abundance: NA; CDR3nt: TGTGCCAGCAGCCATTTTGACAGGGATGAGCAGTTCTTC; CDR3aa: CASSHFDRDEQFF
v_gene: TRBV25-1; j_gene: TRBJ1-6; d_gene: NA; abundance: few; CDR3nt: TGTGCCAGCAGTGAAGCGGGGGGTCTAGGGAATTCACCCCTCCACTTT; CDR3aa: CASSEAGGLGNSPLHF
v_gene: TRBV12-3/TRBV12-4; j_gene: TRBJ2-7; d_gene: NA; abundance: many; CDR3nt: TGTGCCAGCAGTTTTGGACTTAGCTACGAGCAGTACTTC; CDR3aa: CASSFGLSYEQYF
v_gene: TRBV10-1; j_gene: TRBJ2-2; d_gene: NA; abundance: NA; CDR3nt: TGCGCCAGCAGTGAGTTGAAGGGGCACCAGGTCACCGGGGAGCTGTTTTTT; CDR3aa: CASSELKGHQVTGELFF
v_gene: TRBV5-1; j_gene: TRBJ2-2; d_gene: NA; abundance: NA; CDR3nt: TGCGCCAGCAGCACCCGCAGGTTAAACACCGGGGAGCTGTTTTTT; CDR3aa: CASSTRRLNTGELFF
v_gene: TRBV27; j_gene: TRBJ2-3; d_gene: TRBD2; abundance: NA; CDR3nt: TGTGCCAGCAGTTTTGGTCCTAGCGGGGGCACAGATACGCAGTATTTT; CDR3aa: CASSFGPSGGTDTQYF
v_gene: TRBV7-2; j_gene: TRBJ1-6; d_gene: TRBD1; abundance: NA; CDR3nt: TGTGCCAGCAGCATACAGGGGGCATCTTCACCCCTCCACTTT; CDR3aa: CASSIQGASSPLHF
v_gene: TRBV12-5; j_gene: TRBJ2-5; d_gene: TRBD2; abundance: few; CDR3nt: TGTGCTAGTGGATTAGCGGGGTCGGAGACCCAGTACTTC; CDR3aa: CASGLAGSETQYF
v_gene: TRBV2; j_gene: TRBJ1-5; d_gene: NA; abundance: few; CDR3nt: TGTGCCAGCAGTGCTACAGACAATCAGCCCCAGCATTTT; CDR3aa: CASSATDNQPQHF
v_gene: TRBV18; j_gene: TRBJ1-1; d_gene: TRBD1; abundance: NA; CDR3nt: TGTGCCAGCTCAGCACAGGGGTACGATGAAGCTTTCTTT; CDR3aa: CASSAQGYDEAFF
v_gene: TRBV3-1/TRBV3-2; j_gene: TRBJ1-1; d_gene: NA; abundance: NA; CDR3nt: TGTGCCAGCAGCTACAACCGGGGGGTTACTGAAGCTTTCTTT; CDR3aa: CASSYNRGVTEAFF
v_gene: TRBV28; j_gene: TRBJ2-6; d_gene: TRBD1; abundance: NA; CDR3nt: TGTGCCAGCAGTCCCAGACAGGGCGTTCGGGCCAACGTCCTGACTTTC; CDR3aa: CASSPRQGVRANVLTF
v_gene: TRBV19; j_gene: TRBJ2-2; d_gene: NA; abundance: NA; CDR3nt: TGTGCCAGTAGTATTTATCCCGGGGAGCTGTTTTTT; CDR3aa: CASSIYPGELFF
v_gene: TRBV19; j_gene: TRBJ1-5; d_gene: NA; abundance: few; CDR3nt: TGTGCCAGTAGTATAGGGCAGAGCAATCAGCCCCAGCATTTT; CDR3aa: CASSIGQSNQPQHF
v_gene: TRBV2; j_gene: TRBJ1-5; d_gene: NA; abundance: NA; CDR3nt: TGTGCCAGCAGTGAACAGTTTAGCAATCAGCCCCAGCATTTT; CDR3aa: CASSEQFSNQPQHF
v_gene: TRBV2; j_gene: TRBJ2-5; d_gene: NA; abundance: NA; CDR3nt: TGTGCCAGCAGTGAAGACTACCGGAAGGAGACCCAGTACTTC; CDR3aa: CASSEDYRKETQYF
v_gene: TRBV19; j_gene: TRBJ1-1; d_gene: NA; abundance: NA; CDR3nt: TGTGCCAGTAGCTCACCCCGAACAGGGATTGGGACTGAAGCTTTCTTT; CDR3aa: CASSSPRTGIGTEAFF
v_gene: TRBV5-5; j_gene: TRBJ2-5; d_gene: NA; abundance: NA; CDR3nt: TGTGCCAGCACAAGGGGGGGTCGACAAGAGACCCAGTACTTC; CDR3aa: CASTRGGRQETQYF
v_gene: TRBV4-1; j_gene: TRBJ2-3; d_gene: TRBD2; abundance: NA; CDR3nt: TGCGCCAGCAGCTCCCCTAAGGCGGGGGGGGTCACAGATACGCAGTATTTT; CDR3aa: CASSSPKAGGVTDTQYF
v_gene: TRBV18; j_gene: TRBJ1-2; d_gene: TRBD1; abundance: NA; CDR3nt: TGTGCCAGCTCGTGGACAGGGTCGTACTATGGCTACACCTTC; CDR3aa: CASSWTGSYYGYTF
v_gene: TRBV3-1/TRBV3-2; j_gene: TRBJ1-3; d_gene: NA; abundance: NA; CDR3nt: TGTGCCAGCAGCCAGGCAGGGTCCTCTGGAAACACCATATATTTT; CDR3aa: CASSQAGSSGNTIYF
v_gene: TRBV5-1; j_gene: TRBJ1-2; d_gene: NA; abundance: NA; CDR3nt: TGCGCCAGCAGCAGGACTCTGGGGGGGAACACAAGTGTTGGCTATGGCTACACCTTC; CDR3aa: CASSRTLGGNTSVGYGYTF
v_gene: TRBV27; j_gene: TRBJ2-1; d_gene: NA; abundance: NA; CDR3nt: TGTGCCAGCAGTTTTTCGACGGGGAGCTCCTACAATGAGCAGTTCTTC; CDR3aa: CASSFSTGSSYNEQFF